This note documents a single TCR beta chain sequence. Its antigen is as yet unknown. The data are from a study of T cell responses to AZD1222 COVID-19 vaccine. Study outcomes and limitations: The span of vaccine-associated CD4 TCRs extended across spike, with dominance at 160-218 and 743-854. Clonal diversity was possibly underestimated; the donors were predominantly white British and more often female.

The trim removed 5 bases at V and 5 bases at J, leaving 2 bases unmatched. The CDR3 length is 14 residues. Germline CDR1 MGHRA, CDR2 YSYEKL. This table comes from immunoSEQ multiplex PCR, and its TCRdb copy is limited to in-frame clones, with some not included. The table includes about 28,000 clones, 89% detected once. The TCR originated in an adult in good health. V usage is TRBV4-1 and J usage is TRBJ2-1; 11 nucleotides match TRBD2. Sequenced material: peripheral blood, taken on day 0 of AZD1222 vaccination. CDR3 loop: CASSEGLADNEQFF. In DNA, the CDR3 is TGCGCCAGCAGCGAGGGACTAGCGGACAATGAGCAGTTCTTC.